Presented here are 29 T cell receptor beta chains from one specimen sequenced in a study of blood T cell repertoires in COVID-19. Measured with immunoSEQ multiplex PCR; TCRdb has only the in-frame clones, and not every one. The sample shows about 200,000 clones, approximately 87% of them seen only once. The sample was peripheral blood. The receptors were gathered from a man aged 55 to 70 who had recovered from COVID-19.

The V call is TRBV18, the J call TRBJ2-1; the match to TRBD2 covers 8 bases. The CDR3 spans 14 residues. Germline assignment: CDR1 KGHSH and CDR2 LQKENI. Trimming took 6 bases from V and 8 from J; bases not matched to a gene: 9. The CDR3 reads CASSPGTSEDEQFF. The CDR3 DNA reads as TGTGCCAGCTCTCCCGGGACTAGTGAGGATGAGCAGTTCTTC.

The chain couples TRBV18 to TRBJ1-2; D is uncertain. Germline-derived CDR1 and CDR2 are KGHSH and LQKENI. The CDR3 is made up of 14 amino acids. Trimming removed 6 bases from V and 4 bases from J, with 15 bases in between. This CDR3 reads CASSPRGGSYGYTF. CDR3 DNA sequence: TGTGCCAGCTCGCCTCGTGGAGGCTCCTATGGCTACACCTTC.

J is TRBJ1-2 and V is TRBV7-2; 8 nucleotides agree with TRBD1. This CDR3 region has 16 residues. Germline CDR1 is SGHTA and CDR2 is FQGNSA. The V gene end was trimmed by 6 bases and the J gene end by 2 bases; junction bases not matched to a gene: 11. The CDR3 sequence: CASRGSGGHRNYGYTF. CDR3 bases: TGTGCCAGCAGAGGGTCAGGGGGCCACCGAAACTATGGCTACACCTTC.

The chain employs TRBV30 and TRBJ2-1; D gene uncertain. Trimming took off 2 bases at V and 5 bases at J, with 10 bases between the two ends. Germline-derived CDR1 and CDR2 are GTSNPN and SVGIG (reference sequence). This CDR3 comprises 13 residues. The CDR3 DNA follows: TGTGCCTGGAGTTCGTGGCCAAACAATGAGCAGTTCTTC. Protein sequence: CAWSSWPNNEQFF. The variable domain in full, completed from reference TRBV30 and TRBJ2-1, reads SQTIHQWPATLVQPVGSPLSLECTVEGTSNPNLYWYRQAAGRGLQLLFYSVGIGQISSEVPQNLSASRPQDRQFILSSKKLLLSDSGFYLCAWSSWPNNEQFFGPGTRLTVL.

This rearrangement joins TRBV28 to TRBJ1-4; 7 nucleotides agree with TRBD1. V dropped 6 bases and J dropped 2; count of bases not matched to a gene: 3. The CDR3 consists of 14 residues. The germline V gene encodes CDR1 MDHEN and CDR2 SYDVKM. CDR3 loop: CASSQTGTNEKLFF. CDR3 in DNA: TGTGCCAGCAGCCAGACAGGGACTAATGAAAAACTGTTTTTT.

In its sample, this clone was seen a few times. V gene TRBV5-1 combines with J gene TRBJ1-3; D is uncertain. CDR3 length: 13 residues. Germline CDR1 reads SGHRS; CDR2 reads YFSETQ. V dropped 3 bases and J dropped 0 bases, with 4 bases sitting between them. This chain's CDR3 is CASSSDSGNTIYF. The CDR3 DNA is TGCGCCAGCAGCTCAGACTCTGGAAACACCATATATTTT.

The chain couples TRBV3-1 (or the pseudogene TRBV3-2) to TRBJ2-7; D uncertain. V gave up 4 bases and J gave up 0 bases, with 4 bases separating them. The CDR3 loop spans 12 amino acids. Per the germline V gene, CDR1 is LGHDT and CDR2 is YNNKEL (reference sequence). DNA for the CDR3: TGTGCCAGCAGCCCCCGCTCCTACGAGCAGTACTTC. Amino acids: CASSPRSYEQYF.

The CDR3 bases are TGCGCCAGCAACCCAGGGCGGGGTTACACAGATACGCAGTATTTT. This translates into CASNPGRGYTDTQYF. This chain connects TRBV10-1 to TRBJ2-3; weak D call: TRBD2 (6 bases). The V gene's germline CDR1 is WNHNN and CDR2 SYGVQD (reference sequence). V dropped 7 bases and J dropped 2 bases, with 16 bases sitting between them. The CDR3 contains 15 residues.

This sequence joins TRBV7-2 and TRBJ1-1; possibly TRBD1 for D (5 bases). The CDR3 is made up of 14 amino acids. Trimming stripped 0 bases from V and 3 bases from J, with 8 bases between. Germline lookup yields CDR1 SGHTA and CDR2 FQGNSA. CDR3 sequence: CASSLARVDTEAFF. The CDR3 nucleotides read TGTGCCAGCAGCTTAGCCAGGGTGGACACTGAAGCTTTCTTT.

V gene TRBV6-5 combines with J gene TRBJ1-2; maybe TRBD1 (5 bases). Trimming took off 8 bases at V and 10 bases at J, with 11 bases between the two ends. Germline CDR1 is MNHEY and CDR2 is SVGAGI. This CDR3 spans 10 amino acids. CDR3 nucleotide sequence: TGTGCCAGCTGGGGGGGTAACTACACCTTC. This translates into CASWGGNYTF.

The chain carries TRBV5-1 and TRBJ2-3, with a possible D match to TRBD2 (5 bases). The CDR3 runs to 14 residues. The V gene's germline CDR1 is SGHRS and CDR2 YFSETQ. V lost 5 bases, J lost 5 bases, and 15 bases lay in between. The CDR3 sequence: CASSFGSGEDTQYF. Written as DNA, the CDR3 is TGCGCCAGCAGTTTTGGGAGTGGGGAAGATACGCAGTATTTT.

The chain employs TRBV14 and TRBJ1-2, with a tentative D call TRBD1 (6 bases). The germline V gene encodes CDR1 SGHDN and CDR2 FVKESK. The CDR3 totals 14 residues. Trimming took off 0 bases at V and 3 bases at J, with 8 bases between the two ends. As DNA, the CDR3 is TGTGCCAGCAGCCAAGAGGCAGGGGACTATGGCTACACCTTC. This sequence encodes CASSQEAGDYGYTF.

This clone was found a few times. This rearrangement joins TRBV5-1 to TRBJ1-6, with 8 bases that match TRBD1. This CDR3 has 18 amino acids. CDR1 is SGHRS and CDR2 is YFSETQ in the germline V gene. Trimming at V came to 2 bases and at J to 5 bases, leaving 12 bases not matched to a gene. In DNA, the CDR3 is TGCGCCAGCAGCTTTGATCGGACAGGGACTTATGATAATTCACCCCTCCACTTT. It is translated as CASSFDRTGTYDNSPLHF.

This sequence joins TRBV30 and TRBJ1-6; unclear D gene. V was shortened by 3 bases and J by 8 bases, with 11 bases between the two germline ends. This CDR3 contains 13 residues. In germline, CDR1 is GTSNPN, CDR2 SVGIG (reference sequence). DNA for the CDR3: TGTGCCTGGAGGCAGTCCAACGATTCACCCCTCCACTTT. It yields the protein CAWRQSNDSPLHF.

The CDR3 sequence is CASSLAHRTDEQFF. CDR3 in DNA: TGCGCCAGCAGCTTGGCACACAGGACGGATGAGCAGTTCTTC. The genes are TRBV5-1 and TRBJ2-1, with a tentative D call TRBD1 (5 bases). CDR3 size: 14 residues. V lost 0 bases, J lost 8 bases, and 12 bases lay in between. Germline V gives CDR1 SGHRS, CDR2 YFSETQ. Drawing the rest from reference TRBV5-1 and TRBJ2-1, the complete variable domain is KAGVTQTPRYLIKTRGQQVTLSCSPISGHRSVSWYQQTPGQGLQFLFEYFSETQRNKGNFPGRFSGRQFSNSRSEMNVSTLELGDSALYLCASSLAHRTDEQFFGPGTRLTVL.

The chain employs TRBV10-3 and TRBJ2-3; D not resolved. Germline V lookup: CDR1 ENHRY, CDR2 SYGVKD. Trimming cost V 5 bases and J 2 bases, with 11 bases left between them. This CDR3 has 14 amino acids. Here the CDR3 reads CAISPSMLTDTQYF. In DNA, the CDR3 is TGTGCCATCAGTCCCTCTATGCTCACAGATACGCAGTATTTT.

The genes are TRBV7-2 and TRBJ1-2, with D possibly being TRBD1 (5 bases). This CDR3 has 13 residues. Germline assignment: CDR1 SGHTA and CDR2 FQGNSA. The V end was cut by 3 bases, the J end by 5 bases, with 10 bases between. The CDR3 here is CASSLSGIYGYTF. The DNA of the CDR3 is TGTGCCAGCAGCTTGTCAGGGATATATGGCTACACCTTC.

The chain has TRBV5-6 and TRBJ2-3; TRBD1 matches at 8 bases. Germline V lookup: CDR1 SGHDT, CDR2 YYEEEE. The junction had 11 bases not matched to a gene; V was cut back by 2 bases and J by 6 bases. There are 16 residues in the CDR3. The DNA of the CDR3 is TGTGCCAGCAGCTTCTCCGGGACAGGTCACGCGGATACGCAGTATTTT. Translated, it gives CASSFSGTGHADTQYF.

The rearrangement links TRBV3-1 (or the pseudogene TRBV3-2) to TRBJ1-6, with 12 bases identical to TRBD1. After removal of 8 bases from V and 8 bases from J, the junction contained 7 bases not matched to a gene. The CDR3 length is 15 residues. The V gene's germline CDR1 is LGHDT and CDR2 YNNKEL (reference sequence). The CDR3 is CASRLGQGAYSPLHF. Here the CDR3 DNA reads TGTGCCAGCCGCCTGGGACAGGGGGCTTATTCACCCCTCCACTTT.

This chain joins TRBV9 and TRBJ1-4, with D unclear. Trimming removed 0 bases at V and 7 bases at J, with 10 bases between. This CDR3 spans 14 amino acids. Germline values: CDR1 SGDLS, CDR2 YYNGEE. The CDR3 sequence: CASSVGGVGEKLFF. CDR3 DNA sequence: TGTGCCAGCAGCGTAGGAGGAGTGGGTGAAAAACTGTTTTTT.

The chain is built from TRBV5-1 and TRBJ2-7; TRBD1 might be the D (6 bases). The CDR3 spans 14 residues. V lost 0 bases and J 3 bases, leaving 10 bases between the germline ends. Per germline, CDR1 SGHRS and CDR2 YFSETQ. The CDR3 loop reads CASSLAPGVYEQYF. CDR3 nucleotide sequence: TGCGCCAGCAGCTTGGCGCCAGGGGTCTACGAGCAGTACTTC.

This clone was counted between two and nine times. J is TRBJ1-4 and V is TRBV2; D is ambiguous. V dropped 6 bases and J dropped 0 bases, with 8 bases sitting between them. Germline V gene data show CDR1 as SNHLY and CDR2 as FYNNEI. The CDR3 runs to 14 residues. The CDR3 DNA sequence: TGTGCCAGCAGGCCCAGGTCAACTAATGAAAAACTGTTTTTT. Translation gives CASRPRSTNEKLFF.

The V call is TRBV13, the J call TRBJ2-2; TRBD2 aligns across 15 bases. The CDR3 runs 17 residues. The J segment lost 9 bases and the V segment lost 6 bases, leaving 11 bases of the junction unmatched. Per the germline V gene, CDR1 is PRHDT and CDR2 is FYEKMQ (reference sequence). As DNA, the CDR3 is TGTGCCAGCAGTTCTGGACTAGCGGGAGGGTTTGGCCGGGAGCTGTTTTTT. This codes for CASSSGLAGGFGRELFF. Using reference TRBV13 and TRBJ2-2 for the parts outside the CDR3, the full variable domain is AAGVIQSPRHLIKEKRETATLKCYPIPRHDTVYWYQQGPGQDPQFLISFYEKMQSDKGSIPDRFSAQQFSDYHSELNMSSLELGDSALYFCASSSGLAGGFGRELFFGEGSRLTVL.

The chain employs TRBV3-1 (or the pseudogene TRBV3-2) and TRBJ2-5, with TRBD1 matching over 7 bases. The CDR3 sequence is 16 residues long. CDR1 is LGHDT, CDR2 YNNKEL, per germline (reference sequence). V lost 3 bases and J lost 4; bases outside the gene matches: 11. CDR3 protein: CASSQIRQGVRETQYF. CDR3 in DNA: TGTGCCAGCAGCCAGATAAGACAGGGAGTCCGAGAGACCCAGTACTTC.

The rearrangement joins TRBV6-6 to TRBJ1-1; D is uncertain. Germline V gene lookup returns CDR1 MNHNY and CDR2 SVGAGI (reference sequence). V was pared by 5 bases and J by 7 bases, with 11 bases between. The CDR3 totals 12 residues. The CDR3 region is CASSPQRDEAFF. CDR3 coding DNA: TGTGCCAGCAGTCCTCAACGGGATGAAGCTTTCTTT.

The CDR3 DNA reads TGTGCCAGCTCACCCACTTACTCCTACAATGAGCAGTTCTTC. Translating gives CASSPTYSYNEQFF. The V and J genes are TRBV18 and TRBJ2-1; D uncertain. CDR3 length: 14 amino acids. Per the germline V gene, CDR1 is KGHSH and CDR2 is LQKENI. Trimming took off 3 bases at V and 0 bases at J, with 6 bases between the two ends.

The CDR3 nucleotides read TGCGCCAGCAGCTTGGACAGGGGTCAGCCCCAGCATTTT. The encoded protein is CASSLDRGQPQHF. The chain links TRBV5-1 to TRBJ1-5, with 7 positions matching TRBD1. The CDR3 is made up of 13 amino acids. V lost 0 bases, J lost 6 bases, and 0 bases stayed unmatched. The germline V gene encodes CDR1 SGHRS and CDR2 YFSETQ.

The CDR3 coding sequence is TGCGCCAGCACCCTGGACCCCGTGCGACAGGAGAGAAATTCACCCCTCCACTTT. The encoded protein is CASTLDPVRQERNSPLHF. The rearrangement links TRBV5-1 to TRBJ1-6; D is possibly TRBD1 (6 bases). In germline, CDR1 is SGHRS, CDR2 YFSETQ. The CDR3 length is 18 residues. V was clipped by 6 bases and J by 7 bases, with 26 bases between them.

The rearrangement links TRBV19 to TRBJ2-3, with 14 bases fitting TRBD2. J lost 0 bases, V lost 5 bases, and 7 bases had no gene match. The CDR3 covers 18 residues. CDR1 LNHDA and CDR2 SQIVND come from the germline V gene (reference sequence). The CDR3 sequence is CASSVGTSGSYSTDTQYF. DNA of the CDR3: TGTGCCAGTAGTGTCGGGACTAGCGGGAGTTACAGCACAGATACGCAGTATTTT.